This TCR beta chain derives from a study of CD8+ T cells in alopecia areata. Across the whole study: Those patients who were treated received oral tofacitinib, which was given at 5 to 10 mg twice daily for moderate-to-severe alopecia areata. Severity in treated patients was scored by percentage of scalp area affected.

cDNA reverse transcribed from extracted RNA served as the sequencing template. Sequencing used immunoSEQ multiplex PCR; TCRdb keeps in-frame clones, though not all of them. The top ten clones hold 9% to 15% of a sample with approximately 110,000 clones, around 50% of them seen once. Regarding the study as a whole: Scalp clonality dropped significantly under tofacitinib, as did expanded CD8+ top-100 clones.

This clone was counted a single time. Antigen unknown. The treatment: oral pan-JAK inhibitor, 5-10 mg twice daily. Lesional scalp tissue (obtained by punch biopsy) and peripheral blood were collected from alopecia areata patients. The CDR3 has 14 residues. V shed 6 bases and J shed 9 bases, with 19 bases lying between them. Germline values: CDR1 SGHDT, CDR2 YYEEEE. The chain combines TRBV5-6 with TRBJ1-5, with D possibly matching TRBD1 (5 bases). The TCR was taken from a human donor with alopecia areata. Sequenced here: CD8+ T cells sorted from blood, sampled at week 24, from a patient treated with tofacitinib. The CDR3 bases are TGTGCCAGCAACCTCTGGGGAGGGGCTCTGCCCCAGCATTTT. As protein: CASNLWGGALPQHF.